This T cell receptor beta chain was identified during a study of Ad26.COV2.S vaccination and SARS-CoV-2 variants. Notes on the study in general: Non-spike TCR breadth did not differ much between vaccine and placebo recipients.

To note about this clone: What it binds is unknown.

Indicated treatment: roughly 18 received Ad26.COV2.S at low or high dose, single or two shots; about 5 received placebo; per-sample allocation not given. Sample collection was performed on day 63 after the first vaccine or placebo injection. TCRdb's table, derived via immunoSEQ multiplex PCR, lists solely in-frame clones and lacks some. The data contain 380,000 or so clones, about 88% of them seen just once; the ten biggest clones take up 6.4%. There are 13 residues in the CDR3. The V and J ends lost 4 bases and 4 bases, in that order; junction bases with no gene match: 3. The germline V gene has CDR1 SGHAT and CDR2 FQDESV (reference sequence).

The sample was peripheral blood, taken in a trial of Ad26.COV2.S vaccine versus placebo. The rearrangement joins TRBV11-1 to TRBJ1-2, with 7 bases lining up with TRBD1. This clonotype was sampled from a person aged 18-65 years who received the Ad26.COV2.S COVID-19 vaccine or a placebo. Here the CDR3 DNA reads TGTGCCAGCAGCTCGGGACAGCTCTATGGCTACACCTTC. Protein: CASSSGQLYGYTF.